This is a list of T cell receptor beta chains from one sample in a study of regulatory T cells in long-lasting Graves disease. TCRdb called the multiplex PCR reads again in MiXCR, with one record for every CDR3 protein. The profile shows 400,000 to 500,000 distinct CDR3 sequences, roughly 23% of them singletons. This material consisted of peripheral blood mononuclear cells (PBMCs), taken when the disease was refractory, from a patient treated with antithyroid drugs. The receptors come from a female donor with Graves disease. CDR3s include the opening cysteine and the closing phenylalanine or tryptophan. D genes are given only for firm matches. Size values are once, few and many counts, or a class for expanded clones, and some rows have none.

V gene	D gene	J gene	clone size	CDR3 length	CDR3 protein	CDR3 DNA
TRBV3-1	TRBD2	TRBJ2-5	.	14	CASSLGRVRETRYF	TGTGCCAGCAGCTTGGGGAGGGTTCGGGAGACCCGGTACTTC
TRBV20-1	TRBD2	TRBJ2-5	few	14	CSAQGLAGKETQYF	TGCAGTGCTCAAGGACTAGCGGGAAAAGAGACCCAGTACTTC
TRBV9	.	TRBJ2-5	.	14	CASSVGTKAETQYF	TGTGCCAGCAGCGTAGGGACTAAAGCAGAGACCCAGTACTTC
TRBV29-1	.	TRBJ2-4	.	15	CSVEDHRPGKNIQYF	TGCAGCGTTGAAGATCACCGGCCTGGGAAAAACATTCAGTACTTC
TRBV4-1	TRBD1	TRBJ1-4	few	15	CASSPPGQFNEKLFF	TGCGCCAGCAGCCCACCGGGACAGTTTAATGAAAAACTGTTTTTT
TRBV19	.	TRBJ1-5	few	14	CASSIDSSNQPQHF	TGTGCCAGTAGTATAGATTCTAGCAATCAGCCCCAGCATTTT
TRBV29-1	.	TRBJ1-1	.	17	CSVEDVDGWVEHTEAFF	TGCAGCGTTGAAGATGTGGACGGGTGGGTGGAGCACACTGAAGCTTTCTTT
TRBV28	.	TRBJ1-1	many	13	CASSTSNWLEAFF	TGTGCCAGCAGTACGTCTAATTGGCTTGAAGCTTTCTTT
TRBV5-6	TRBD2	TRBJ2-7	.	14	CASSSRTSSYEQYF	TGTGCCAGCAGCTCCCGGACTAGCTCCTACGAGCAGTACTTC
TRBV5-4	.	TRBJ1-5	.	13	CASTRRAREPQHF	TGTGCCAGCACCCGGCGCGCAAGGGAGCCCCAGCATTTT
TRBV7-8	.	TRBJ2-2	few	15	CASTIRVSGPGELFF	TGTGCCAGCACCATCCGGGTTTCTGGTCCCGGGGAGCTGTTTTTT
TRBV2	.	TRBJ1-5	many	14	CASSPGLNNQPQHF	TGTGCCAGCAGTCCCGGACTGAACAATCAGCCCCAGCATTTT
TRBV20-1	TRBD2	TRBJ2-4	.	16	CSAREGLAGVKNIQYF	TGCAGTGCTAGAGAGGGACTAGCGGGAGTCAAAAACATTCAGTACTTC
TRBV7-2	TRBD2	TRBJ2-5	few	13	CASTLAGQETQYF	TGTGCCAGCACCCTAGCGGGACAAGAGACCCAGTACTTC
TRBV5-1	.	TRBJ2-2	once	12	CASSSGGGELFF	TGCGCCAGCAGTTCAGGCGGCGGGGAGCTGTTTTTT
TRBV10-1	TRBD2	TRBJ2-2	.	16	CASSATSGSGTGELFF	TGCGCCAGCAGTGCGACTAGCGGGAGTGGGACCGGGGAGCTGTTTTTT
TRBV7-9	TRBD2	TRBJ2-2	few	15	CASSGLAGAAGELFF	TGTGCCAGCAGTGGACTAGCGGGAGCGGCCGGGGAGCTGTTTTTT
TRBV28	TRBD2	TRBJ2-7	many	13	CASSLTSPYEQYF	TGTGCCAGCAGTTTGACTAGCCCCTACGAGCAGTACTTC
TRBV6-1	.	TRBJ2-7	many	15	CASSEVIAGSYEQYF	TGTGCCAGCAGTGAAGTGATCGCGGGTTCCTACGAGCAGTACTTC
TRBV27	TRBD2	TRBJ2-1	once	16	CASSRASGSIGDEQFF	TGTGCCAGCAGCCGGGCCAGCGGGAGTATCGGGGATGAGCAGTTCTTC
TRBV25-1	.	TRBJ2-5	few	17	CASSARQDGDHQETQYF	TGTGCCAGCAGTGCCCGGCAAGACGGCGACCATCAAGAGACCCAGTACTTC
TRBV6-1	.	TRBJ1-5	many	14	CASSEGGVVQPQHF	TGTGCCAGCAGTGAAGGGGGGGTGGTTCAGCCCCAGCATTTT
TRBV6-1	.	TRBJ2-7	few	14	CASSLQGLPYEQYF	TGTGCCAGCAGCCTACAGGGACTCCCCTACGAGCAGTACTTC
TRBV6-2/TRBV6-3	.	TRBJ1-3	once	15	CASSDAFSSGNTIYF	TGTGCCAGCAGTGACGCCTTTAGCTCTGGAAACACCATATATTTT
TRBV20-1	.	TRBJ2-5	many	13	CSARGDNQETQYF	TGCAGTGCTAGGGGGGACAACCAAGAGACCCAGTACTTC
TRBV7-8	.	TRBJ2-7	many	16	CASSLRWADASYEQYF	TGTGCCAGCAGCTTACGGTGGGCGGACGCCTCCTACGAGCAGTACTTC
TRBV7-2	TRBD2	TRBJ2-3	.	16	CASSFGASGSTDTQYF	TGTGCCAGCAGCTTCGGGGCTAGCGGGAGTACAGATACGCAGTATTTT
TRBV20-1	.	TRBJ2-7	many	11	CSARLGTEQYF	TGCAGTGCTAGACTCGGGACCGAGCAGTACTTC
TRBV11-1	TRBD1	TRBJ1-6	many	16	CASRRNGTGALSPLHF	TGTGCCAGCAGACGGAACGGGACAGGGGCTCTGTCACCCCTCCACTTT
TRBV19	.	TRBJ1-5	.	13	CASSATRGQPQHF	TGTGCCAGTAGTGCTACCAGGGGACAGCCCCAGCATTTT
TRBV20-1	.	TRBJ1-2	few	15	CSARDRRTYLYGYTF	TGCAGTGCTAGAGATCGTAGGACATACCTCTATGGCTACACCTTC
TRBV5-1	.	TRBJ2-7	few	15	CASSLGGEAYNEQYF	TGCGCCAGCAGCTTGGGAGGAGAGGCCTACAACGAGCAGTACTTC
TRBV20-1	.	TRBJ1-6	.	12	CSTRSRESPLHF	TGCAGTACTCGGTCCCGTGAATCACCCCTCCACTTT
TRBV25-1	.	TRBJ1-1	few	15	CASSPRWDMNTEAFF	TGTGCCAGCAGTCCCCGTTGGGACATGAACACTGAAGCTTTCTTT
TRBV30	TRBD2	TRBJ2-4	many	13	CAWISGVGGIQYF	TGTGCCTGGATTAGCGGGGTAGGGGGCATTCAGTACTTC
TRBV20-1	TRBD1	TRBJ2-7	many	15	CSAIGRDRALHEQYF	TGCAGTGCTATCGGCAGGGACAGGGCCCTCCACGAGCAGTACTTC
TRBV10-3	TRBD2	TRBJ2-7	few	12	CAAGTQRGEQYF	TGTGCCGCCGGGACTCAGCGGGGGGAGCAGTACTTC
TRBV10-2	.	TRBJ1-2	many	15	CASRHNRGGNYGYTF	TGCGCCAGCAGACACAACCGGGGCGGCAACTATGGCTACACCTTC
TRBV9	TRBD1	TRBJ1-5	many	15	CASSVGQGADQPQHF	TGTGCCAGCAGCGTAGGGCAGGGGGCCGATCAGCCCCAGCATTTT
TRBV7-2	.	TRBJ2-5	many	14	CASSLVSSSETQYF	TGTGCCAGCAGCTTAGTCTCCAGTTCAGAGACCCAGTACTTC
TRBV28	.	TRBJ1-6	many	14	CASSLGVEGSPLHF	TGTGCCAGCAGTTTGGGAGTTGAGGGTTCACCCCTCCACTTT
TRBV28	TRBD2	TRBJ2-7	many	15	CASSPGLAESYEQYF	TGTGCCAGCAGTCCCGGACTAGCTGAATCCTACGAGCAGTACTTC